This TCR beta chain derives from a study of long-term antiretroviral therapy in people with HIV. The CDR3 spans 19 residues. Per the germline V gene, CDR1 is MDHEN and CDR2 is SYDVKM. Trimming at V came to 2 bases and at J to 7 bases, leaving 17 bases not matched to a gene. Sequencing relied on immunoSEQ assay v3.0, run at survey level. Libraries were prepared by immunoSEQ multiplex PCR; TCRdb keeps only in-frame clonotypes and omits some of them. There are approximately 25,000 clones in the sample; about 86% occur only once, and about 15% lies in the top ten. Study outcomes and limitations: Narrower CDR3 length ranges marked HIV repertoires relative to controls.

About this clone: Its target is unknown.

Source: unsorted PBMCs, taken 1.2 years after starting antiretroviral therapy. The sequence was obtained from a middle-aged man with HIV. J is TRBJ1-4 and V is TRBV28; 9 bases are shared with TRBD1. CDR3 loop: CASSLGSGQGARVGEKLFF. The CDR3 DNA is TGTGCCAGCAGTTTAGGATCGGGACAGGGAGCTCGGGTGGGTGAAAAACTGTTTTTT.